The clone carrying this T cell receptor (beta chain) was observed once. Its antigen is as yet unknown. These data come from a study of graft-versus-host responses after intestinal transplantation. The overall study: Recipients were all induced with anti-thymocyte globulin, then given tacrolimus and steroids for 3 to 4 years. Findings and limits, study-wide: Clonal ratios of graft-versus-host to host-versus-graft in allografts were high for patients exhibiting graft-donor T cell macrochimerism. After transplant, early declines in HvG clones were associated with peak levels of circulating GvH clones.

With V trimmed by 4 bases and J by 8 bases, 2 bases remained unmatched. This CDR3 region has 12 residues. Per germline, CDR1 SGHNT and CDR2 YENEEA. Repertoires were generated with immunoSEQ multiplex PCR, while TCRdb's copy carries only in-frame clones and drops some. The sample has over 75,000 clones; 92% are singletons. The sequences come from unstimulated CD8+ T cells sorted from spleen or lymph node cells, collected before transplant. V is TRBV11-3 and J is TRBJ2-1, with TRBD2 matching over 7 bases. This TCR derives from a human donor who was the organ donor for an intestinal transplant. The CDR3 region is CASSSGLDEQFF. The CDR3 DNA sequence: TGTGCCAGCAGCTCAGGACTAGATGAGCAGTTCTTC.